This T cell receptor beta chain was documented in a study of read filtering for tumor transcriptome and immune sequencing. Germline values: CDR1 DFQATT, CDR2 SNEGSKA (reference sequence). This CDR3 is built from 13 residues. V lost 7 bases and J lost 0, with 12 bases in between. The library was built from about 400 ng RNA with molecular barcoded adaptors for alpha/delta and beta/gamma chains. TCRdb reprocessed the reads with MiXCR, giving one entry per CDR3 protein. The sample includes more than 100,000 distinct CDR3 sequences, around 13% of them seen just once. This clonotype was seen many times. Its target is not known. Study findings and constraints: Sorted CD138-negative bone marrow cells were not purified T cells.

This chain connects TRBV20-1 to TRBJ1-1; a possible D gene is TRBD1 (6 bases). Sequences were obtained from a population of CD138-negative cells sorted from bone marrow. This TCR derives from a donor aged 40 or over with multiple myeloma. CDR3 nucleotide sequence: TGCAGTGGTATACAGGGCATGAACACTGAAGCTTTCTTT. It codes for CSGIQGMNTEAFF.